This T cell receptor beta chain was identified in a study of response to subunit inactivated influenza vaccine. TCRdb reprocessed the RT-PCR reads with MiXCR, giving one entry per CDR3 protein. The sample lists approximately 170,000 distinct CDR3 sequences, 9.5% to 15% occurring once. The CDR3 runs 17 residues. Germline V gene sequence: CDR1 SGHAT, CDR2 FQNNGV. V lost 0 bases and J 5 bases, leaving 16 bases between the germline ends. This clonotype came up a few times. This sample was shared with a second study, whose subject was T cells expressing NK-cell markers. That source reports: Production of TCR beta cDNA relied on 5'RACE template switching with UMIs. TCR beta repertoires came from sorted CD3+CD56+NKG2C+, CD3+CD56+NKG2C- and CD3+CD56-NKG2C+ T cells.

This rearrangement joins TRBV11-2 to TRBJ1-4, with a weak D call TRBD1 (5 bases). This specimen consisted of CD8+ T cells sorted from PBMCs, obtained 11 to 12 days after vaccination. This receptor was identified in a man aged 45-65 years who received an inactivated influenza vaccine. The CDR3 region has the DNA TGTGCCAGCAGCTTAGATCCCGGGGCGGTAGTGAATGAAAAACTGTTTTTT. It encodes CASSLDPGAVVNEKLFF.